Listed below are T cell receptor beta chains from one sample, sequenced in a study of CXCR3-negative and CXCR3-positive naive CD8 T cells. Reprocessing the 5' RACE reads, TCRdb reports a single entry for every CDR3 protein and omits DNA. There are roughly 99,000 distinct CDR3 sequences in the sample, with about 1.1% held by the top ten. The sequenced material came from naive CXCR3+ CD8+ T cells from blood. The receptors come from a human donor in good health. Some clones in this sample may be carry-over from other donors' samples. CDR3s include the opening cysteine and the closing phenylalanine or tryptophan.

v_gene	j_gene	CDR3aa
TRBV20-1	TRBJ2-7	CSARPGTEYEQYF
TRBV10-3	TRBJ2-3	CAIRLAGASSTDTQYF
TRBV5-1	TRBJ2-7	CASSLWGADEQYF
TRBV7-6	TRBJ1-4	CASSQYQGANEKLFF
TRBV19	TRBJ2-5	CASSRTGQGQETQYF
TRBV9	TRBJ2-7	CASSSAGGFYEQYF
TRBV28	TRBJ2-5	CASRGLAGLQETQYF
TRBV27	TRBJ2-7	CASSLSARGEQYF
TRBV6-6	TRBJ1-2	CASSYGPSDNYGYTF
TRBV7-9	TRBJ1-2	CASSPRQGAYYGYTF
TRBV20-1	TRBJ1-2	CSPLHGDFNYGYTF
TRBV29-1	TRBJ2-7	CSVLLAHEQYF
TRBV9	TRBJ2-1	CASSARGDRGVGNEQFF
TRBV28	TRBJ1-3	CASSFPHQGGWYGNTIYF
TRBV28	TRBJ2-7	CASSSDREISYEQYF
TRBV28	TRBJ2-7	CASSFPLSEQYF
TRBV7-2	TRBJ2-7	CASRPGQGSSYEQYF
TRBV4-2	TRBJ2-1	CASSQVQTSGGHEQFF
TRBV6-6	TRBJ1-1	CASSYFPGQGNAEAFF
TRBV28	TRBJ2-1	CASSRLFHNEQFF
TRBV7-2	TRBJ2-5	CASSSTSGGARETQYF
TRBV2	TRBJ2-7	CARQKGTETYEQYF
TRBV14	TRBJ2-6	CASSQERTAPGANVLTF
TRBV7-9	TRBJ1-1	CASSLVREPEAFF
TRBV29-1	TRBJ1-1	CSVRVIGAEAFF
TRBV14	TRBJ2-7	CASSQGASGGLRYEQYF
TRBV7-9	TRBJ1-3	CASSLAPQGNTIYF
TRBV29-1	TRBJ2-1	CSVDRQDLTYNEQFF
TRBV7-2	TRBJ1-6	CASSQDSRSYNSPLHF
TRBV7-9	TRBJ2-4	CASSEGMSVNIQYF
TRBV6-5	TRBJ2-2	CASSYSALAGGGELFF
TRBV20-1	TRBJ2-1	CSARILLGGTGTPNEQFF
TRBV3-1	TRBJ2-1	CASSQGGGGAFDEQFF
TRBV19	TRBJ2-1	CASSIAGAPNNEQFF
TRBV13	TRBJ2-7	CASSPNRNSYEQYF
TRBV12-3/TRBV12-4	TRBJ2-1	CASSGWDEQFF
TRBV5-6	TRBJ2-7	CASSTGLAGDYEQYF
TRBV20-1	TRBJ2-7	CSARAEGQSVEQYF
TRBV7-2	TRBJ2-1	CASSLDGRRNEQFF
TRBV20-1	TRBJ2-2	CSAHRAVGLLGELFF
TRBV20-1	TRBJ2-5	CSARARDQETQYF
TRBV14	TRBJ2-7	CASSPARGYEQYF
TRBV27	TRBJ1-1	CASSPLGGTEAFF
TRBV16	TRBJ1-4	CASRINPLFKTNEKLFF
TRBV21-1	TRBJ1-1	CASSKVQVLEAFF
TRBV14	TRBJ2-2	CASRSIGVEELFF
TRBV6-4	TRBJ2-1	CASSVRLEGEQFF
TRBV12-3/TRBV12-4	TRBJ2-6	CASSSSGANVLTF
TRBV7-9	TRBJ2-1	CASSLAYDEQFF
TRBV9	TRBJ2-7	CASSPSGEPTYEQYF
TRBV30	TRBJ2-7	CAWSTATGTGNYEQYF